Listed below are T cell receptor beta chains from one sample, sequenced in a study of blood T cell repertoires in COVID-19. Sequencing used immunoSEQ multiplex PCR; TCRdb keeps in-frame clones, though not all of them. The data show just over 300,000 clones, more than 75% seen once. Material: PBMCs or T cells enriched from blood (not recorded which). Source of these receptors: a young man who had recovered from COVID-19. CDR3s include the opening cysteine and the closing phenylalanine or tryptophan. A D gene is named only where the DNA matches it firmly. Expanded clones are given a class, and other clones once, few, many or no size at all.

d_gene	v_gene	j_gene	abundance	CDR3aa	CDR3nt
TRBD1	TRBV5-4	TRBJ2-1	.	CASTGTGTYNEQFF	TGTGCCAGCACCGGGACAGGGACCTACAATGAGCAGTTCTTC
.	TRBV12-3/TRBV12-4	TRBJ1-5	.	CASSLISNQPQHF	TGTGCCAGCAGTTTAATAAGCAATCAGCCCCAGCATTTT
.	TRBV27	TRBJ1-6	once	CASSLGSSNSPLHF	TGTGCCAGCAGTTTAGGCAGTTCTAATTCACCCCTCCACTTT
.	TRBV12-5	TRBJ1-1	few	CASGLAGIAEAFF	TGTGCTAGTGGTTTGGCAGGGATCGCTGAAGCTTTCTTT
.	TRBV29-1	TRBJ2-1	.	CSAVQVPAYNEQFF	TGCAGCGCTGTTCAGGTACCGGCCTACAATGAGCAGTTCTTC
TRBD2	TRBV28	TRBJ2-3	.	CASTSLAATSTDTQYF	TGTGCCAGCACCTCACTAGCGGCAACTAGCACAGATACGCAGTATTTT
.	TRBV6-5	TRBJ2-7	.	CASIGRTGSSYEQYF	TGTGCCAGCATCGGGAGGACAGGGAGCTCCTACGAGCAGTACTTC
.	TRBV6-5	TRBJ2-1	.	CASMLLAQRNEQFF	TGTGCCAGCATGTTACTAGCTCAGAGAAATGAGCAGTTCTTC
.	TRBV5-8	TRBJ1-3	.	CASSLGGNGNTIYF	TGTGCCAGCAGCTTGGGAGGAAATGGAAACACCATATATTTT
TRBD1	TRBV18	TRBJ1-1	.	CASSAGTASTEAFF	TGTGCCAGCTCGGCCGGGACAGCAAGTACTGAAGCTTTCTTT
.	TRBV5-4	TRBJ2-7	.	CASSSAGRYEQYF	TGTGCCAGCAGCTCGGCAGGGAGGTACGAGCAGTACTTC
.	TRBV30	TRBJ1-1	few	CAWSGANRPNTEAFF	TGTGCCTGGAGTGGGGCCAATAGACCGAACACTGAAGCTTTCTTT
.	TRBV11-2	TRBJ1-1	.	CASSLQPENTEAFF	TGTGCCAGCAGCTTACAACCAGAGAACACTGAAGCTTTCTTT
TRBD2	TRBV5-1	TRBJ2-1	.	CASSSGSSYNEQFF	TGCGCCAGCAGTAGCGGGAGCTCCTACAATGAGCAGTTCTTC
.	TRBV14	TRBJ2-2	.	CASSRPRPGTGELFF	TGTGCCAGCAGCCGCCCCCGACCGGGCACCGGGGAGCTGTTTTTT
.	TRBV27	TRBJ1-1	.	CASSFGGPTEAFF	TGTGCCAGCAGTTTCGGGGGTCCCACTGAAGCTTTCTTT
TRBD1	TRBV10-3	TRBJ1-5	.	CAISDRDRGEQPQHF	TGTGCCATCAGTGACCGGGACAGGGGTGAACAGCCCCAGCATTTT
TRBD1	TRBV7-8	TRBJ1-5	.	CASSATQGVNQPQHF	TGTGCCAGCAGCGCGACACAGGGGGTCAATCAGCCCCAGCATTTT
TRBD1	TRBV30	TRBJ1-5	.	CAWRGQSSNQPQHF	TGTGCCTGGAGGGGACAGAGTAGCAATCAGCCCCAGCATTTT
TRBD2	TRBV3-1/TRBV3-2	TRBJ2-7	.	CASSQLAGDEQYF	TGTGCCAGCAGCCAACTAGCGGGAGACGAGCAGTACTTC
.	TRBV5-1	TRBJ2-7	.	CASSMGRFRVDEQYF	TGCGCCAGCAGCATGGGTAGGTTCAGGGTCGACGAGCAGTACTTC
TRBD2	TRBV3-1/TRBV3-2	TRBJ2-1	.	CASSPPSGAYNEQFF	TGTGCCAGCAGCCCACCCAGCGGGGCATACAATGAGCAGTTCTTC
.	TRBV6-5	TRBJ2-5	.	CASSYRGGGETQYF	TGTGCCAGCAGTTACAGGGGAGGGGGAGAGACCCAGTACTTC
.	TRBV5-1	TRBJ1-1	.	CASNRVGSGGTEAFF	TGCGCCAGCAACCGGGTTGGGTCGGGTGGTACTGAAGCTTTCTTT
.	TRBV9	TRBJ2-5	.	CASSPWAGETQYF	TGTGCCAGCAGCCCTTGGGCGGGAGAGACCCAGTACTTC
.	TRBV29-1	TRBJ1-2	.	CSAQGVYGYTF	TGCAGCGCCCAAGGGGTCTATGGCTACACCTTC
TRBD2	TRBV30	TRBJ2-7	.	CAWSSLAGSYSYEQYF	TGTGCCTGGAGTTCCCTAGCGGGTTCTTATTCCTACGAGCAGTACTTC
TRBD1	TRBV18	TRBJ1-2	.	CASSPLQGAKDGYTF	TGTGCCAGCTCACCTTTACAGGGGGCGAAGGATGGCTACACCTTC
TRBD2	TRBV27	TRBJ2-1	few	CASSLLSSGRFGEQFF	TGTGCCAGCAGTTTACTATCTAGCGGGAGGTTTGGTGAGCAGTTCTTC
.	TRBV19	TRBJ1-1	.	CASRVNRAGTEAFF	TGTGCCAGCAGGGTAAACAGGGCTGGCACTGAAGCTTTCTTT
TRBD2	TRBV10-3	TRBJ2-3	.	CAITGGGPSTDTQYF	TGTGCCATCACCGGGGGGGGACCGAGCACAGATACGCAGTATTTT
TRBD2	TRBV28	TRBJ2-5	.	CASRDGLAAQETQYF	TGTGCCAGCAGGGACGGACTAGCGGCCCAAGAGACCCAGTACTTC
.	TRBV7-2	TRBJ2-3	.	CASSLVSGDTQYF	TGTGCCAGCAGCTTAGTGTCAGGGGATACGCAGTATTTT
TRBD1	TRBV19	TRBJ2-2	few	CASTGTGHTGELFF	TGTGCCAGTACCGGGACAGGGCACACCGGGGAGCTGTTTTTT
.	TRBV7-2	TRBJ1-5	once	CASSFSTDSNQPQHF	TGTGCCAGCAGCTTTTCGACAGATAGCAATCAGCCCCAGCATTTT
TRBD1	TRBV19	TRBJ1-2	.	CASSIRTGDKYGYTF	TGTGCCAGTAGTATAAGGACAGGTGATAAGTATGGCTACACCTTC
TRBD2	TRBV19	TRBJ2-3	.	CASSIGGGDTQYF	TGTGCCAGTAGTATTGGCGGGGGTGATACGCAGTATTTT
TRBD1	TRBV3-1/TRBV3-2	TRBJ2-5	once	CASSQEMGQGKTQYF	TGTGCCAGCAGCCAAGAAATGGGACAGGGAAAGACCCAGTACTTC
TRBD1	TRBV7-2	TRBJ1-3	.	CASSLNRGSFGNTIYF	TGTGCCAGCAGTCTTAACAGGGGATCTTTTGGAAACACCATATATTTT
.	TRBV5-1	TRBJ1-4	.	CASSWNSMGGVVEKLFF	TGCGCCAGCAGCTGGAACTCTATGGGGGGAGTTGTAGAAAAACTGTTTTTT
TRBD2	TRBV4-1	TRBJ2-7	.	CASSQGGGYEQYF	TGCGCCAGCAGCCAAGGGGGGGGCTACGAGCAGTACTTC
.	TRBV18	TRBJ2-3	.	CASSPPPGLSTDTQYF	TGTGCCAGCTCACCTCCCCCCGGACTCAGCACAGATACGCAGTATTTT
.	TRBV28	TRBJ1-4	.	CASSRVGEKLFF	TGTGCCAGCAGCAGGGTAGGCGAAAAACTGTTTTTT
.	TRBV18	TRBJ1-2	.	CASSFREDYGYTF	TGTGCCAGCTCATTTCGGGAGGATTATGGCTACACCTTC
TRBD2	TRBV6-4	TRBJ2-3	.	CASMASGNPTDTQYF	TGTGCCAGCATGGCCAGCGGGAATCCCACAGATACGCAGTATTTT
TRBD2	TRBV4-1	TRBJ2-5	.	CASSRGGLAGGPRETQYF	TGCGCCAGCAGCCGGGGGGGACTAGCGGGAGGGCCTCGTGAGACCCAGTACTTC
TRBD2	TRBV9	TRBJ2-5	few	CASSVGGGVRETQYF	TGTGCCAGCAGCGTAGGTGGGGGGGTCCGAGAGACCCAGTACTTC
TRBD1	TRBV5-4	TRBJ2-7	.	CASSLGRTGDEQYF	TGTGCCAGCAGCTTGGGTCGGACAGGGGACGAGCAGTACTTC